One and the same sample provided the 24 T cell receptor beta chains below, sequenced in a study of T cells after yellow fever vaccination. TCRdb reanalysed the 5' RACE reads using MiXCR and keeps one entry per CDR3 protein. The sample consists of just under 600,000 distinct CDR3 sequences, 13% of them appearing once. The starting material was PBMCs, obtained on the day of the yellow fever booster vaccination. Source of these receptors: a man aged 30 to 39 who received the YFV17D yellow fever vaccine.

This clonotype was found a few times. J is TRBJ2-2 and V is TRBV6-1, with D hard to call. Between the trimmed V and J ends, which lost 1 base and 4 bases, there was a span of 4 bases. Per the germline V gene, CDR1 is MNHNS and CDR2 is SASEGT. The CDR3 totals 13 residues. The CDR3 DNA reads TGTGCCAGCAGTGAAGTGGCCACCGGGGAGCTGTTTTTT. It yields the protein CASSEVATGELFF.

This clonotype was observed a handful of times. The chain carries TRBV10-3 and TRBJ2-7; possibly TRBD2 for D (5 bases). The CDR3 sequence is 16 residues long. Germline CDR1 reads ENHRY; CDR2 reads SYGVKD. The germline V and J ends were trimmed by 0 bases and 5 bases, with 17 bases remaining between them. The CDR3 DNA is TGTGCCATCAGTGAGTCCGGAGGAGCAGACGCCAACGAGCAGTACTTC. This sequence encodes CAISESGGADANEQYF.

Only a few counts were recorded for this clonotype. The CDR3 nucleotides are TGTGCCAGCAGCCAAGAGGGAGGGCAGGCTGGCTACACCTTC. It is translated as CASSQEGGQAGYTF. The chain joins TRBV4-2 to TRBJ1-2, with D uncertain. V was pared by 0 bases and J by 7 bases, with 12 bases between. This CDR3 has 14 amino acids. Germline CDR1 and CDR2: LGHNA and YNFKEQ.

This sequence joins TRBV11-2 and TRBJ2-1, with 8 bases identical to TRBD1. With V trimmed by 5 bases and J by 6 bases, 9 bases remained unmatched. CDR1 and CDR2 from the germline V gene are SGHAT and FQNNGV. This CDR3 region has 15 residues. As DNA, the CDR3 is TGTGCCAGCAGCACCCGGACAGGGTCTTCCAATGAGCAGTTCTTC. Amino acids: CASSTRTGSSNEQFF.

This clonotype was detected only a few times. The chain has TRBV4-3 and TRBJ1-6; 7 bases align to TRBD1. The V segment lost 4 bases and the J segment 5 bases; nucleotides outside the gene matches: 11. Per the germline V gene, CDR1 is LGHNA and CDR2 is YSLEER. This CDR3 comprises 17 residues. CDR3 in amino acids: CASSLKLNRGDNSPLHF. The CDR3 DNA follows: TGCGCCAGCAGCCTCAAGCTTAACAGGGGCGATAATTCACCCCTCCACTTT.

The genes are TRBV4-1 and TRBJ2-5, with a weak D call TRBD2 (6 bases). The CDR3 extends over 16 amino acids. CDR1 and CDR2 from the germline V gene are MGHRA and YSYEKL. Between the trimmed V and J ends, which lost 2 bases and 7 bases, there was a span of 20 bases. CDR3 DNA sequence: TGCGCCAGCAGCCAAAATAGCGGACCATATCCGGGGACCCAGTACTTC. Translation: CASSQNSGPYPGTQYF.

The table lists this clonotype with a few counts. The V and J genes are TRBV28 and TRBJ1-4; 8 nucleotides line up with TRBD1. The CDR3 loop spans 14 amino acids. Trimming took 7 bases from V and 8 from J; bases not matched to a gene: 9. Germline V lookup: CDR1 MDHEN, CDR2 SYDVKM. CDR3 bases: TGTGCCAGCATAGAGGGACAGGCAAGGGAAAAACTGTTTTTT. It is translated as CASIEGQAREKLFF.

This clonotype showed up just a few times. J is TRBJ1-5 and V is TRBV6-5; D unclear. Germline V CDR1 and CDR2: MNHEY, SVGAGI. This CDR3 comprises 13 residues. The V gene lost 0 bases and the J gene lost 5 bases, with 5 bases spanning the gap. In DNA, the CDR3 is TGTGCCAGCAGTTACTCGAATGATCAGCCCCAGCATTTT. This gives the protein CASSYSNDQPQHF.

A remark on this clonotype: Since a much larger clone is just one base distant, this may be a read error. V usage is TRBV20-1 and J usage is TRBJ1-1; D is possibly TRBD1 (5 bases). V shed 3 bases and J shed 0 bases, with 8 bases lying between them. The germline gives CDR1 DFQATT, CDR2 SNEGSKA (reference sequence). The CDR3 is 13 amino acids. For the CDR3, the DNA is TGCAGTGCTAGGGAGGGGATGAACACTGAAGCTTTCTTT. It is translated as CSAREGMNTEAFF.

The rearrangement joins TRBV14 to TRBJ2-7; TRBD1 agrees at 7 bases. This CDR3 has 13 amino acids. Germline lookup yields CDR1 SGHDN and CDR2 FVKESK. Trimming at V came to 2 bases and at J to 5 bases, leaving 3 bases not matched to a gene. The CDR3 reads CASSQSTGDEQYF. The DNA of the CDR3 is TGTGCCAGCAGCCAAAGTACAGGGGACGAGCAGTACTTC.

This clonotype was seen a handful of times. The chain links TRBV5-4 to TRBJ2-3; 9 bases are a match to TRBD1. V lost 6 bases, J lost 1 base, and 6 bases stayed unmatched. The CDR3 spans 15 residues. Germline lookup yields CDR1 SGHNT and CDR2 YYREEE (reference sequence). The CDR3 sequence is CASNYRGPGTDTQYF. CDR3 bases: TGTGCCAGCAACTACAGGGGGCCCGGCACAGATACGCAGTATTTT.

This clonotype was counted between two and nine times. The CDR3 coding sequence is TGTGCCAGCAGCCCCCCAATAGGGGGACACCTCGAAGCTTTCTTT. Translating it yields CASSPPIGGHLEAFF. The rearrangement uses TRBV7-9 and TRBJ1-1, with a possible D match to TRBD1 (6 bases). V was clipped by 5 bases and J by 8 bases, with 21 bases between them. Germline values: CDR1 SEHNR, CDR2 FQNEAQ (reference sequence). The CDR3 totals 15 residues.

Ten or more counts support this clonotype. This chain links TRBV4-3 with TRBJ2-3, with D perhaps being TRBD1 or TRBD2 (6 bases each). This CDR3 is 16 amino acids long. V was trimmed by 4 bases and J by 2 bases, leaving 16 bases between them. From germline, CDR1 is LGHNA and CDR2 YSLEER. CDR3: CASSRRLGGTTDTQYF. CDR3 DNA: TGCGCCAGCAGCCGAAGATTAGGGGGGACCACAGATACGCAGTATTTT.

This clonotype was picked up a small number of times. The chain uses TRBV12-3 or TRBV12-4 and TRBJ2-1, with 7 bases that match TRBD2. J lost 5 bases, V lost 3 bases, and 4 bases had no gene match. CDR3 length equals 14 residues. Written as DNA, the CDR3 is TGTGCCAGCAGTTTTATGGCGGGAGACAATGAGCAGTTCTTC. It codes for CASSFMAGDNEQFF.

The table lists this clonotype with a few counts. V gene TRBV20-1 combines with J gene TRBJ2-1, with TRBD2 matching 11 bases. CDR3 length: 16 amino acids. The V and J ends lost 6 bases and 6 bases, in that order; junction bases with no gene match: 13. Germline values: CDR1 DFQATT, CDR2 SNEGSKA (reference sequence). CDR3 sequence reads: CSALSPGTSGINEQFF. The CDR3 nucleotides read TGCAGTGCCCTCTCCCCTGGGACTAGCGGTATCAATGAGCAGTTCTTC.

This sequence joins TRBV12-3 or TRBV12-4 and TRBJ2-5, with D possibly being TRBD2 (6 bases). There are 13 residues in the CDR3. With 8 bases removed from V and 5 bases from J, the gap between germline ends came to 15 bases. The DNA for the CDR3 is TGTGCCAGCGTCCGGGGGATTCGGGAGACCCAGTACTTC. It codes for CASVRGIRETQYF.

This clonotype has just a few counts. The rearrangement joins TRBV20-1 to TRBJ2-5; 10 nucleotides align to TRBD2. The CDR3 spans 14 residues. Germline CDR1 and CDR2: DFQATT and SNEGSKA (reference sequence). Trimming cost V 6 bases and J 9 bases; bases outside gene matches: 13. The CDR3 here is CSAKTRLAGVAQYF. The CDR3 DNA reads TGCAGTGCGAAGACTAGGCTAGCGGGGGTGGCCCAGTACTTC.

In this sample, this clonotype turned up a few times. The genes are TRBV19 and TRBJ2-1; D is perhaps TRBD1 (5 bases). Germline CDR1 is LNHDA and CDR2 is SQIVND (reference sequence). The CDR3 is 13 residues long. V shed 5 bases and J shed 8 bases, with 13 bases lying between them. The DNA of the CDR3 is TGTGCCAGTAGTTTCATAGGGGTGGATGAGCAGTTCTTC. This sequence encodes CASSFIGVDEQFF. Full variable domain (remainder filled in from reference TRBV19 and TRBJ2-1): DGGITQSPKYLFRKEGQNVTLSCEQNLNHDAMYWYRQDPGQGLRLIYYSQIVNDFQKGDIAEGYSVSREKKESFPLTVTSAQKNPTAFYLCASSFIGVDEQFFGPGTRLTVL.

V is TRBV5-5 and J is TRBJ2-5; TRBD1 agrees at 9 bases. V lost 2 bases to trimming and J lost 6 bases; unmatched junction nucleotides: 5. The CDR3 consists of 14 residues. Germline lookup yields CDR1 SGHKS and CDR2 YYEKEE (reference sequence). This CDR3 is CASSFRQGGKTQYF. Written as DNA, the CDR3 is TGTGCCAGCAGCTTCAGACAGGGGGGGAAGACCCAGTACTTC.

This clonotype was found many times. The chain employs TRBV20-1 and TRBJ1-1; D is undetermined. The CDR3 runs 13 residues. Deletions cut 5 bases from V and 8 bases from J, with 18 bases between. Germline V CDR1 and CDR2: DFQATT, SNEGSKA (reference sequence). CDR3 residues: CSAPGRTVVEAFF. CDR3 nucleotide sequence: TGCAGTGCTCCCGGGCGGACGGTGGTGGAAGCTTTCTTT.

This sequence joins TRBV3-1 and TRBJ1-4; D remains ambiguous. This CDR3 is built from 14 residues. Trimming took 4 bases from V and 8 from J, leaving 14 bases between them. CDR1 is LGHDT, CDR2 YNNKEL, per germline (reference sequence). The CDR3 DNA reads as TGTGCCAGCAGCCCGACGGGTGTTGGGGAAAAACTGTTTTTT. Amino acid sequence: CASSPTGVGEKLFF.

The CDR3 DNA follows: TGCGCCAGCAGCCCCTTCGGGACTAGCGTCGACAATGAGCAGTTCTTC. Protein product: CASSPFGTSVDNEQFF. The rearrangement uses TRBV5-1 and TRBJ2-1; 10 positions match TRBD2. Germline trimming cut 4 bases from V and 5 bases from J; bases unmatched to any gene: 9. CDR3 length equals 16 residues. Per the germline V gene, CDR1 is SGHRS and CDR2 is YFSETQ.

This clonotype has a count of ten or more. This sequence joins TRBV12-3 or TRBV12-4 and TRBJ2-1; D gene ambiguous. The CDR3 is 13 residues long. Trimming left V 3 bases short and J 1 base short, with 4 bases between. CDR3 sequence reads: CASSFTSYNEQFF. The CDR3 DNA reads as TGTGCCAGCAGTTTCACGTCCTACAATGAGCAGTTCTTC.

The chain couples TRBV4-1 to TRBJ1-1; D is ambiguous. Deletions cut 4 bases from V and 4 bases from J, with 19 bases between. The CDR3 consists of 16 residues. From germline, CDR1 is MGHRA and CDR2 YSYEKL. The CDR3 is CASSPFSREWGTEAFF. The DNA for the CDR3 is TGCGCCAGCAGCCCATTCTCGAGGGAGTGGGGCACTGAAGCTTTCTTT.